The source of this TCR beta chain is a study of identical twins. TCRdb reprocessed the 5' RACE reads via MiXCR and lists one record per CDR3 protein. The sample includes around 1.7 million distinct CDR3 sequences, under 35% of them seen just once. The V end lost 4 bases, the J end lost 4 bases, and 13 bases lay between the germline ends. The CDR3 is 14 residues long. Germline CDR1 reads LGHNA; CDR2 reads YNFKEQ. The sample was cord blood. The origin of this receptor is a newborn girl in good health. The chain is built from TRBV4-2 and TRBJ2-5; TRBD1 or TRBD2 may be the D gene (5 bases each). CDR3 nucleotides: TGTGCCAGCAGCCCGGGGCAACTAAGAGAGACCCAGTACTTC. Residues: CASSPGQLRETQYF.